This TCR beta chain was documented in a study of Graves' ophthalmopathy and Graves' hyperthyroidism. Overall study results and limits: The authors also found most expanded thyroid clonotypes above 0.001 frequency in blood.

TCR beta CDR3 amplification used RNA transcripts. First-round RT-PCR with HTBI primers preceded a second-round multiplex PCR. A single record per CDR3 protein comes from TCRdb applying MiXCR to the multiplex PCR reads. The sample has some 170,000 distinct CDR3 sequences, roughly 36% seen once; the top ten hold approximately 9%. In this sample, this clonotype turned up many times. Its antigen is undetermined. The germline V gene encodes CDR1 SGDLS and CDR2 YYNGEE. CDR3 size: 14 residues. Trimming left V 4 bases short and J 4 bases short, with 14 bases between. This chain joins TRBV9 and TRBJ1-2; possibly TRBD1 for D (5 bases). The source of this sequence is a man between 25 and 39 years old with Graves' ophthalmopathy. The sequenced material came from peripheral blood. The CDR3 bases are TGTGCCAGCAGCCCCCTAGGGGCGACCTATGGCTACACCTTC. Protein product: CASSPLGATYGYTF.